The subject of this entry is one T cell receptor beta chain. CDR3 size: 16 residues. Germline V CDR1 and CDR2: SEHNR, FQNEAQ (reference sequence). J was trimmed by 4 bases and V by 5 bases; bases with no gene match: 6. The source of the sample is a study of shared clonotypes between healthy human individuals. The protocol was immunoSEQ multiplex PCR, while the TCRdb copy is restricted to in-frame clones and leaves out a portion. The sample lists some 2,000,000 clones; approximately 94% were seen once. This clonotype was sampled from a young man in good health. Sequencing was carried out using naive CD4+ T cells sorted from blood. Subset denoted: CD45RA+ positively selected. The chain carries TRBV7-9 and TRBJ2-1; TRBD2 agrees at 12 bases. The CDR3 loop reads CASSGTGLAGYNEQFF. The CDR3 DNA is TGTGCCAGCAGCGGGACCGGACTAGCGGGATACAATGAGCAGTTCTTC.